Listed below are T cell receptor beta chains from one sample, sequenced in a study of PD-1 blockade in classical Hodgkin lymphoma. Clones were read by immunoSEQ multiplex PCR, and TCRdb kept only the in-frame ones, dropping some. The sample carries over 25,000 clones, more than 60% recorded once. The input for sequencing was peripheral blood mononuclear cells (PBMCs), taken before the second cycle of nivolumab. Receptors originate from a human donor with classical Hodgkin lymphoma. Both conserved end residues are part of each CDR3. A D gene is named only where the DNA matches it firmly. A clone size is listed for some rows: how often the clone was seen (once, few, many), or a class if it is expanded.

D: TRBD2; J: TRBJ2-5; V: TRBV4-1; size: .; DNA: TGCGCCAGCAGCCAAGGGGTAGCGGGGGGGCGGGAGACCCAGTACTTC; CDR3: CASSQGVAGGRETQYF
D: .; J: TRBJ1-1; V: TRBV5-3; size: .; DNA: TGTGCCAGAAGTCAATCGGGAGGGGAGAACACTGAAGCTTTCTTT; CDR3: CARSQSGGENTEAFF
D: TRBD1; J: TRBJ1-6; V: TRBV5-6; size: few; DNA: TGTGCCAGCAGCTGGGGACAGGGGAATTCACCCCTCCACTTT; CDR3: CASSWGQGNSPLHF
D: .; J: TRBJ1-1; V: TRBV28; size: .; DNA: TGTGCCAGCAGCCTCCAGAGACAGCGTTACATGAACACTGAAGCTTTCTTT; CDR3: CASSLQRQRYMNTEAFF
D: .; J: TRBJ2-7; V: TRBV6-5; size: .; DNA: TGTGCCAGCAGTTACGAGGGTAGCTACGAGCAGTACTTC; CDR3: CASSYEGSYEQYF
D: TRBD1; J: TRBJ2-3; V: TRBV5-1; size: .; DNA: TGCGCCAGCAGCAGGGGACAGGGCACAGATACGCAGTATTTT; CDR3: CASSRGQGTDTQYF
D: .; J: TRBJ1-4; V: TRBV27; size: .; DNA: TGTGCCAGCAGTCCCACCAAATTGCTAGGGGGACTGTTTTTT; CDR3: CASSPTKLLGGLFF
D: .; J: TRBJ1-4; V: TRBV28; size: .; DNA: TGTGCCAGCAGCTCCGGGTCCCATGAAAAACTGTTTTTT; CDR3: CASSSGSHEKLFF
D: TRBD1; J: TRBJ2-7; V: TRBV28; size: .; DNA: TGTGCCAGCAGTTCTCCGGGACAGGGGACGACGTCCTACGAGCAGTACTTC; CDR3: CASSSPGQGTTSYEQYF
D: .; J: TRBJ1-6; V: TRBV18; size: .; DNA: TGTGCCAGCTCAGGAAACAGTAATTCACCCCTCCACTTT; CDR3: CASSGNSNSPLHF
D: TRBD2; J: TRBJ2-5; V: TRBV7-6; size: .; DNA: TGTGCCAGCAGCACTCTAGCGGGGGGGGAGACCCAGTACTTC; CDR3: CASSTLAGGETQYF
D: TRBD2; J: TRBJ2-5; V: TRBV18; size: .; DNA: TGTGCCAGCTCACCAGGCTTACTAGCGGATCAAGAGACCCAGTACTTC; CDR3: CASSPGLLADQETQYF
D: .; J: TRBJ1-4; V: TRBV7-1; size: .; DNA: TGTGCCAGCAGCTTAGACAGCATGGGAAAACTGTTTTTT; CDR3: CASSLDSMGKLFF
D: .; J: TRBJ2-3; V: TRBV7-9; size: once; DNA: TGTGCCAGCAGGCCCCCAGGGGCAGATACGCAGTATTTT; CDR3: CASRPPGADTQYF
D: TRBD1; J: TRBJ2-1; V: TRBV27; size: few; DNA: TGTGCCAGCAGGCCCGGGACAGAAACCTCCTACAATGAGCAGTTCTTC; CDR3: CASRPGTETSYNEQFF
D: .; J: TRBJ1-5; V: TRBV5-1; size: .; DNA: TGCGCCAGCAGCCCATTCGGCGTGAGGGATCAGCCCCAGCATTTT; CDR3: CASSPFGVRDQPQHF
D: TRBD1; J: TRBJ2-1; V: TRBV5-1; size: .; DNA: TGCGCCAGCAGCTTGGGTCAGGGGGCCGGAAACAATGAGCAGTTCTTC; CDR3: CASSLGQGAGNNEQFF
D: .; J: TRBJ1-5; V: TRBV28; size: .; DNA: TGTGCCAGCAGTCTCTTGGACGGAAACAATCAGCCCCAGCATTTT; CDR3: CASSLLDGNNQPQHF
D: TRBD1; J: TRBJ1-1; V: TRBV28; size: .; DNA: TGTGCCAGTCGCGTCCCGGGACAGGGGGCCGTGAACACTGAAGCTTTCTTT; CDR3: CASRVPGQGAVNTEAFF
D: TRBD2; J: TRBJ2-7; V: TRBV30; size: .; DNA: TGTGCCTGGGGGACTAGCGGGTACGAGCAGTACTTC; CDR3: CAWGTSGYEQYF
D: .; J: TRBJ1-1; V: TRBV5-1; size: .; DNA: TGCGCCAGCAGCTTGGGCTGGGAGAACACTGAAGCTTTCTTT; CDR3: CASSLGWENTEAFF
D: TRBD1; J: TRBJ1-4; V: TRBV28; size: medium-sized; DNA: TGTGCCAGCAGCGCGGGACAGGGTAGGAAAAAACTGTTTTTT; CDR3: CASSAGQGRKKLFF
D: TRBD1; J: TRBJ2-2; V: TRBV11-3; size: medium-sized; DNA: TGTGCCAGCAGCCCGACAGGGAGTAACACCGGGGAGCTGTTTTTT; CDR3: CASSPTGSNTGELFF
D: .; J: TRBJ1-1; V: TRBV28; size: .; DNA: TGTGCCAGCAGTCCCGGACACTACAGGAACACTGAAGCTTTCTTT; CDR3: CASSPGHYRNTEAFF
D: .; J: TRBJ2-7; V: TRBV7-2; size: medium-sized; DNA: TGTGCCAGCAGCTTAGATCCGGTGGCGGAGCAGTACTTC; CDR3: CASSLDPVAEQYF
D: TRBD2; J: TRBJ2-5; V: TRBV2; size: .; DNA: TGTGCCAGCAGTGAGGGGGGAGGGGCAGAGACCCAGTACTTC; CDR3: CASSEGGGAETQYF
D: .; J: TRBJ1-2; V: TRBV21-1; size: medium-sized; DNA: TGTGCCAGCATCATGCCGGCCGAGGGAGGCTATGGCTACACCTTC; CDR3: CASIMPAEGGYGYTF
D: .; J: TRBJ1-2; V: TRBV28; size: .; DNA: TGTGCCAGCAGTGACACCGGGACCATTACCGGTTATGGCTACACCTTC; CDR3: CASSDTGTITGYGYTF
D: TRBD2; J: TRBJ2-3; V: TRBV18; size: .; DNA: TGTGCCAGCTCACCTCTCCGGACTAGCGGGGTCACAGATACGCAGTATTTT; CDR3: CASSPLRTSGVTDTQYF